These 25 T cell receptor beta chains originate from one sample sequenced in a study of cytomegalovirus exposure and HLA in healthy donors. The PCR contained 60 Vbeta and 13 Jbeta primers. The repertoire was sequenced with immunoSEQ multiplex PCR; TCRdb's copy has only in-frame clones and lacks some. Among around 100,000 clones, roughly 79% were seen once, and the ten largest hold 3.5% to 4.5%. The sample was PBMCs. All receptors derive from a man aged 50 to 60 in good health and CMV-seropositive.

Remarks on this clone: The same CDR3 arises from other DNA sequences in this sample as well. This chain uses TRBV5-1 with TRBJ2-5, with D unresolved. Germline loops: CDR1 SGHRS, CDR2 YFSETQ. The CDR3 is made up of 12 amino acids. The V gene lost 0 bases and the J gene lost 3 bases, with 3 bases spanning the gap. The CDR3, as DNA: TGCGCCAGCAGCTTGGCGGAAGAGACCCAGTACTTC. Translated, it gives CASSLAEETQYF.

The rearrangement uses TRBV9 and TRBJ2-7; weak D call: TRBD2 (5 bases). V was shortened by 0 bases and J by 7 bases, with 14 bases between the two germline ends. Germline values: CDR1 SGDLS, CDR2 YYNGEE. The CDR3 has 14 amino acids. CDR3 loop: CASSVGDSVSEQYF. The CDR3 nucleotides read TGTGCCAGCAGCGTAGGGGATAGCGTATCTGAGCAGTACTTC.

The J gene is TRBJ2-7, the V gene TRBV5-1, with D possibly matching TRBD1 (6 bases). Germline CDR1 reads SGHRS; CDR2 reads YFSETQ. The CDR3 runs 15 residues. V was trimmed by 3 bases and J by 5 bases, leaving 18 bases between them. CDR3 DNA: TGCGCCAGCAGCTCCTCGGGGACACTTATAGACGAGCAGTACTTC. Protein product: CASSSSGTLIDEQYF.

This sequence joins TRBV6-1 and TRBJ2-3; 8 positions agree with TRBD2. After removal of 10 bases from V and 6 bases from J, the junction contained 9 bases not matched to a gene. Germline loops: CDR1 MNHNS, CDR2 SASEGT. CDR3 size: 13 residues. The CDR3: CATSGGGGDTQYF. The CDR3 DNA reads as TGTGCCACCTCGGGGGGCGGGGGGGATACGCAGTATTTT.

This clone was seen only a few times. This chain joins TRBV14 and TRBJ2-4; 8 positions match TRBD2. Germline CDR1 reads SGHDN; CDR2 reads FVKESK. The V gene end was trimmed by 0 bases and the J gene end by 0 bases; junction bases not matched to a gene: 7. The CDR3 runs 18 residues. This CDR3 is CASSQETSGSLAKNIQYF. The CDR3 DNA reads TGTGCCAGCAGCCAAGAAACTAGCGGTTCACTAGCCAAAAACATTCAGTACTTC.

The genes are TRBV20-1 and TRBJ2-1; possibly TRBD2 for D (6 bases). The CDR3 consists of 11 residues. Deletions cut 2 bases from V and 9 bases from J, with 8 bases between. Germline V gene sequence: CDR1 DFQATT, CDR2 SNEGSKA (reference sequence). The chain's CDR3 is CSARSGFEQFF. The CDR3 DNA reads TGCAGTGCTAGAAGCGGGTTTGAGCAGTTCTTC.

CDR3 amino acids: CASSRGLETDTQYF. The CDR3 nucleotides read TGTGCCAGCAGCCGAGGACTAGAGACCGATACGCAGTATTTT. The chain couples TRBV6-5 to TRBJ2-3; 7 bases are shared with TRBD2. The CDR3 consists of 14 residues. Trimming at V came to 6 bases and at J to 6 bases, leaving 9 bases not matched to a gene. From germline, CDR1 is MNHEY and CDR2 SVGAGI.

This chain links TRBV2 with TRBJ2-3; 8 nucleotides align to TRBD2. CDR1 SNHLY and CDR2 FYNNEI come from the germline V gene. After removal of 4 bases from V and 0 bases from J, the junction contained 3 bases not matched to a gene. The CDR3 contains 15 residues. Here the CDR3 DNA reads TGTGCCAGCAGTGTGATAGCGGGGAGCACAGATACGCAGTATTTT. This codes for CASSVIAGSTDTQYF.

J is TRBJ2-7 and V is TRBV5-1; D is ambiguous. Between the trimmed V and J ends, which lost 2 bases and 3 bases, there was a span of 15 bases. Germline loops: CDR1 SGHRS, CDR2 YFSETQ. This CDR3 has 15 amino acids. This chain's CDR3 is CASSLSDTTYYEQYF. DNA of the CDR3: TGCGCCAGCAGCTTATCCGACACGACGTACTACGAGCAGTACTTC.

The chain carries TRBV11-3 and TRBJ1-3, with TRBD1 as a possible D gene (6 bases). The germline CDR1 and CDR2 sequences are SGHNT and YENEEA. The CDR3 extends over 15 amino acids. V lost 3 bases and J lost 0, with 9 bases in between. CDR3 sequence reads: CASSLQGSSGNTIYF. In nucleotides, the CDR3 is TGTGCCAGCAGCTTGCAGGGGAGCTCTGGAAACACCATATATTTT. Filled out from reference TRBV11-3 and TRBJ1-3, the complete variable domain reads EAGVVQSPRYKIIEKKQPVAFWCNPISGHNTLYWYLQNLGQGPELLIRYENEEAVDDSQLPKDRFSAERLKGVDSTLKIQPAELGDSAVYLCASSLQGSSGNTIYFGEGSWLTVV.

The chain links TRBV9 to TRBJ2-3, with 10 bases matching TRBD1. The CDR3 spans 14 residues. V shed 4 bases and J 6 bases; nucleotides not matched to a gene: 5. CDR1 is SGDLS, CDR2 YYNGEE, per germline. Here the CDR3 DNA reads TGTGCCAGCAGCAGCCGGGACAGGGGCGATACGCAGTATTTT. Its translation: CASSSRDRGDTQYF.

The V gene is TRBV30, the J gene TRBJ2-5; 7 positions match TRBD2. Trimming at V came to 3 bases and at J to 2 bases, leaving 6 bases not matched to a gene. Germline values: CDR1 GTSNPN, CDR2 SVGIG (reference sequence). This CDR3 region has 14 residues. CDR3: CAWRLAPYQETQYF. The CDR3 coding sequence is TGTGCCTGGAGACTAGCGCCTTATCAAGAGACCCAGTACTTC.

This chain connects TRBV5-5 to TRBJ2-7; 11 bases agree with TRBD1. The V segment lost 4 bases and the J segment 3 bases; nucleotides outside the gene matches: 9. There are 16 residues in the CDR3. CDR1 and CDR2 from the germline V gene are SGHKS and YYEKEE (reference sequence). The CDR3 nucleotides read TGTGCCAGCAGCCCGCGGGGACAGGGGGAACTCTACGAGCAGTACTTC. It specifies CASSPRGQGELYEQYF.

This chain connects TRBV30 to TRBJ1-2; 10 positions agree with TRBD1. This CDR3 region has 15 residues. After removal of 1 base from V and 4 bases from J, the junction contained 6 bases not matched to a gene. The germline V gene has CDR1 GTSNPN and CDR2 SVGIG (reference sequence). In DNA, the CDR3 is TGTGCCTGGAGTGAGGAGACAGGGGGCGGCTATGGCTACACCTTC. Its translation: CAWSEETGGGYGYTF.

The rearrangement joins TRBV11-2 to TRBJ2-7, with TRBD1 as a possible D gene (6 bases). This CDR3 spans 15 amino acids. V gave up 3 bases and J gave up 0 bases, with 12 bases separating them. CDR1 SGHAT and CDR2 FQNNGV come from the germline V gene. The CDR3 sequence: CASSFDRLSSYEQYF. DNA of the CDR3: TGTGCCAGCAGCTTCGACAGGCTTAGCTCCTACGAGCAGTACTTC.

This chain uses TRBV6-5 with TRBJ2-7; 7 bases match TRBD1. V trimming: 0 bases; J trimming: 2 bases; junction bases outside the gene matches: 1. CDR3 length equals 14 residues. CDR1 is MNHEY and CDR2 is SVGAGI in the germline V gene. This chain's CDR3 is CASSYSTGAYEQYF. Here the CDR3 DNA reads TGTGCCAGCAGTTACTCAACAGGGGCCTACGAGCAGTACTTC.

The table lists this clone with a count of one. The genes are TRBV6-4 and TRBJ2-3; 15 nucleotides agree with TRBD2. Unmatched junction bases numbered 12, after V lost 4 bases and J lost 4 bases. CDR1 MRHNA and CDR2 SNTAGT come from the germline V gene. This CDR3 spans 19 amino acids. The CDR3 nucleotides are TGTGCCAGCAGTGCGCTCCCGGGACTAGCGGGAGGAGCCCCAGATACGCAGTATTTT. The encoded protein is CASSALPGLAGGAPDTQYF.

V is TRBV5-1 and J is TRBJ2-7; 8 bases agree with TRBD2. CDR1 is SGHRS and CDR2 is YFSETQ in the germline V gene. V was clipped by 0 bases and J by 0 bases; unmatched bases: 2. This CDR3 is built from 15 residues. CDR3 sequence (DNA): TGCGCCAGCAGCTTGGAGCGGGGGCCCTCCTACGAGCAGTACTTC. This gives the protein CASSLERGPSYEQYF.

Here the CDR3 reads CASSLEGGLAGGPGETQYF. CDR3 nucleotide sequence: TGTGCCAGCAGCTTAGAAGGAGGGCTAGCGGGAGGGCCGGGGGAGACCCAGTACTTC. This rearrangement joins TRBV7-6 to TRBJ2-5, with TRBD2 identical over 12 bases. The CDR3 has 19 amino acids. Germline trimming cut 1 base from V and 5 bases from J; bases unmatched to any gene: 14. Germline assignment: CDR1 SGHVS and CDR2 FNYEAQ.

The rearrangement joins TRBV18 to TRBJ1-2; the D gene is possibly TRBD1 (5 bases). The CDR3 loop spans 13 amino acids. V was pared by 2 bases and J by 3 bases, with 7 bases between. Germline CDR1 KGHSH, CDR2 LQKENI. The CDR3 spells CASSPGADYGYTF. The CDR3 bases are TGTGCCAGCTCACCAGGGGCAGACTATGGCTACACCTTC.

This clone was found a few times. The V call is TRBV5-1, the J call TRBJ1-6; D remains ambiguous. The ends were cut back, 3 bases at V and 5 bases at J, with 12 bases in the middle. This CDR3 contains 15 residues. From germline, CDR1 is SGHRS and CDR2 YFSETQ. This CDR3 reads CASSSLNTDNSPLHF. The CDR3, as DNA: TGCGCCAGCAGCTCCCTCAACACCGATAATTCACCCCTCCACTTT.

The chain combines TRBV18 with TRBJ2-7, with D unresolved. Looked up from germline, CDR1 is KGHSH and CDR2 is LQKENI. Between the trimmed V and J ends, which lost 5 bases and 6 bases, there was a span of 17 bases. This CDR3 region has 14 residues. The CDR3 nucleotides read TGTGCCAGCTCAAAAGAGAATAAACCCTTCGAGCAGTACTTC. Encoded protein: CASSKENKPFEQYF.

This rearrangement joins TRBV11-1 to TRBJ2-7, with 10 bases fitting TRBD2. This CDR3 has 18 amino acids. The trim removed 0 bases at V and 2 bases at J, leaving 10 bases unmatched. Germline lookup yields CDR1 SGHAT and CDR2 FQDESV (reference sequence). The DNA of the CDR3 is TGTGCCAGCAGCTTAGCCCTGAGGACTAGCGGCAATACCTACGAGCAGTACTTC. This sequence encodes CASSLALRTSGNTYEQYF.

V is TRBV5-1 and J is TRBJ2-7; 7 bases line up with TRBD1. The germline CDR1 and CDR2 sequences are SGHRS and YFSETQ. The V gene end was trimmed by 2 bases and the J gene end by 1 base; junction bases not matched to a gene: 6. This CDR3 has 15 residues. The CDR3 DNA reads TGCGCCAGCAGCTTCACAGGGGCACAATCCTACGAGCAGTACTTC. Protein product: CASSFTGAQSYEQYF.

The rearrangement uses TRBV19 and TRBJ1-2; 10 nucleotides align to TRBD1. V was clipped by 7 bases and J by 7 bases; unmatched bases: 12. The CDR3 contains 15 residues. Germline V lookup: CDR1 LNHDA, CDR2 SQIVND (reference sequence). For the CDR3, the DNA is TGTGCCAGTACCCTTAAGGGACAGGGGACAGCTGGCTACACCTTC. Protein sequence: CASTLKGQGTAGYTF.